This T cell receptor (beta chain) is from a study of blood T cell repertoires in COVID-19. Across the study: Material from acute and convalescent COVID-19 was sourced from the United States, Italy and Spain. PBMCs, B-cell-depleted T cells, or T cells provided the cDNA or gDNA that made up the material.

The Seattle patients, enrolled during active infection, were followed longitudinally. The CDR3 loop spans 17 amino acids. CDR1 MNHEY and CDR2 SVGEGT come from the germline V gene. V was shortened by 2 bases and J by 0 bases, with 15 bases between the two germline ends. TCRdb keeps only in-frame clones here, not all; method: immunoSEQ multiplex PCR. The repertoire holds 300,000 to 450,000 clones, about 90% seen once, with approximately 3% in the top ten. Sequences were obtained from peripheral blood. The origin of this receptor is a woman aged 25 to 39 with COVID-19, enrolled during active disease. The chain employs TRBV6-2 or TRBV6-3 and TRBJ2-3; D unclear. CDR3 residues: CASSYLGRQTSTDTQYF. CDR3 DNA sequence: TGTGCCAGCAGTTACCTGGGCCGCCAAACTAGCACAGATACGCAGTATTTT.